This TCR beta chain emerged from a study of T cell repertoires in cytomegalovirus infection. Study information: The study used recently identified HLA-C-restricted and well-studied HLA-B-restricted CMV epitopes.

TCRdb itself ran the reads through MiXCR, one entry per CDR3 protein. The table includes some 920,000 distinct CDR3 sequences, roughly 31% detected once. Findings and limits, study-wide: CMV-specific TCR beta clonotypes restricted by HLA-C dominated the ex vivo response.

The sample holds many counts of this clonotype. Its antigen is undetermined. The junction departs from the called germline gene at one end, perhaps through a read error. Germline values: CDR1 SGHRS, CDR2 YFSETQ. The CDR3 consists of 13 residues. Sequenced material: cultured CD8+ T cells from PBMCs, taken from culture after CMV antigen stimulation. V is TRBV5-1 and J is TRBJ2-5; no firm D call. This sequence was found in a human donor in good health (CMV status not recorded). Some clones in this sample may be carry-over from other donors' samples. The CDR3 coding sequence is TGTGCCAGCAGCTTAGTTCCCGAAGAGACCCAGTACTTC. This codes for CASSLVPEETQYF.